Presented here are 14 T cell receptor beta chains from one specimen sequenced in a study of long-term antiretroviral therapy in people with HIV. Investigators performed immunoSEQ version v3.0 at survey level. The method was immunoSEQ multiplex PCR; TCRdb's version includes in-frame clones alone and lacks a portion of them. The table includes roughly 24,000 clones, over 75% detected once. The source material was unsorted PBMCs, sampled 4.8 to 5 years after starting antiretroviral therapy. Every receptor here comes from a middle-aged man with HIV.

This chain joins TRBV7-9 and TRBJ2-5, with 11 nucleotides matching TRBD2. The CDR3 contains 16 residues. The V gene end was trimmed by 6 bases and the J gene end by 4 bases; junction bases not matched to a gene: 10. CDR1 is SEHNR and CDR2 is FQNEAQ in the germline V gene (reference sequence). This CDR3 reads CASSSLTSGVGETQYF. The DNA for the CDR3 is TGTGCCAGCAGTTCCCTGACTAGCGGGGTGGGAGAGACCCAGTACTTC.

The V call is TRBV7-9, the J call TRBJ2-3; D unresolved. The V end lost 11 bases, the J end lost 5 bases, and 14 bases lay between the germline ends. Germline V gene sequence: CDR1 SEHNR, CDR2 FQNEAQ (reference sequence). The CDR3 extends over 12 amino acids. CDR3 sequence reads: CACKGTQDTQYF. CDR3 coding DNA: TGTGCCTGCAAGGGAACACAAGATACGCAGTATTTT.

The chain carries TRBV18 and TRBJ1-3, with D unclear. The V end lost 0 bases, the J end lost 1 base, and 4 bases lay between the germline ends. The CDR3 has 14 residues. Germline V lookup: CDR1 KGHSH, CDR2 LQKENI. CDR3 loop: CASSPPGSGNTIYF. CDR3 nucleotides: TGTGCCAGCTCACCACCAGGGTCTGGAAACACCATATATTTT.

This chain links TRBV19 with TRBJ2-7, with D maybe TRBD2 (6 bases). This CDR3 region has 14 residues. CDR1 LNHDA and CDR2 SQIVND come from the germline V gene (reference sequence). Trimming stripped 5 bases from V and 0 bases from J, with 11 bases between. The chain's CDR3 is CASSPPGSSYEQYF. In DNA form, the CDR3 reads TGTGCCAGTAGTCCTCCCGGGAGCTCCTACGAGCAGTACTTC.

The chain couples TRBV7-9 to TRBJ2-7, with 10 nucleotides matching TRBD1. Germline lookup yields CDR1 SEHNR and CDR2 FQNEAQ (reference sequence). With V trimmed by 5 bases and J by 0 bases, 4 bases remained unmatched. The CDR3 totals 15 residues. This CDR3 is CASSGTGANSYEQYF. CDR3 in DNA: TGTGCCAGCAGCGGGACAGGGGCGAACTCCTACGAGCAGTACTTC.

This rearrangement joins TRBV7-8 to TRBJ1-1; the D gene is possibly TRBD1 (5 bases). The CDR3 length is 15 residues. Trimming pared 5 bases from V and 5 bases from J, leaving 18 bases between. Per the germline V gene, CDR1 is SGHVS and CDR2 is FQNEAQ. CDR3 DNA sequence: TGTGCCAGCAGCGCCCGTAGCCTGGGGGGAACTGAAGCTTTCTTT. This encodes CASSARSLGGTEAFF.

This chain links TRBV7-6 with TRBJ2-2, with TRBD1 matching over 7 bases. The CDR3 contains 15 residues. V lost 3 bases and J lost 0; bases outside the gene matches: 1. Germline CDR1 SGHVS, CDR2 FNYEAQ. The CDR3 is CASSLGTANTGELFF. In DNA form, the CDR3 reads TGTGCCAGCAGCTTGGGGACAGCGAACACCGGGGAGCTGTTTTTT.

The chain is built from TRBV23-1 and TRBJ1-5, with TRBD1 as a possible D gene (6 bases). TRBV23-1 is identified as an open reading frame with a role that is uncertain. V was cut by 3 bases and J by 4 bases, with 25 bases left in between. The CDR3 contains 19 residues. The CDR3 here is CASSQQGQIVLRLNQPQHF. In nucleotides, the CDR3 is TGCGCCAGCAGTCAGCAGGGACAAATCGTCTTACGACTTAATCAGCCCCAGCATTTT.

The chain carries TRBV18 and TRBJ2-2, with D uncertain. Trimming stripped 7 bases from V and 6 bases from J, with 15 bases between. The CDR3 is 14 residues long. Germline V gene data show CDR1 as KGHSH and CDR2 as LQKENI. DNA of the CDR3: TGTGCCAGCTTCGGCCCAGAGGAGCCCGGGGAGCTGTTTTTT. The encoded protein is CASFGPEEPGELFF.

The chain is built from TRBV15 and TRBJ1-5; D uncertain. Trimming cost V 0 bases and J 5 bases, with 11 bases left between them. The CDR3 extends over 15 amino acids. The V gene's germline CDR1 is LNHNV and CDR2 YYDKDF (reference sequence). The DNA of the CDR3 is TGTGCCACCAGCAGAGATGTTCAGGTGGATCAGCCCCAGCATTTT. Its protein product is CATSRDVQVDQPQHF.

CDR3 sequence reads: CASSPGTVSYEQYF. DNA for the CDR3: TGTGCCAGCAGTCCCGGGACGGTCTCCTACGAGCAGTACTTC. The chain couples TRBV28 to TRBJ2-7; either TRBD1 or TRBD2 may supply D (5 bases each). Germline V gives CDR1 MDHEN, CDR2 SYDVKM. The CDR3 totals 14 residues. Trimming pared 5 bases from V and 0 bases from J, leaving 11 bases between.

This clone showed up just once. The chain employs TRBV7-2 and TRBJ1-1; D is unresolved. V was shortened by 2 bases and J by 1 base, with 11 bases between the two germline ends. The CDR3 has 15 residues. Germline CDR1 reads SGHTA; CDR2 reads FQGNSA. DNA for the CDR3: TGTGCCAGCAGCTTATTTCACGGGGAGAACACTGAAGCTTTCTTT. This gives the protein CASSLFHGENTEAFF.

V usage is TRBV20-1 and J usage is TRBJ2-7, with D unclear. This CDR3 is 9 amino acids long. The germline V and J ends were trimmed by 7 bases and 5 bases, with 6 bases remaining between them. Germline V lookup: CDR1 DFQATT, CDR2 SNEGSKA (reference sequence). In DNA form, the CDR3 reads TGCAGTGTTTTCCACGAGCAGTACTTC. Its protein is CSVFHEQYF.

This clone was counted a few times. The CDR3 DNA reads TGTGCCAGCAGCCAAGGAGGGAACTATGGCTACACCTTC. It is translated as CASSQGGNYGYTF. This chain joins TRBV4-2 and TRBJ1-2; D uncertain. V was pared by 1 base and J by 2 bases, with 5 bases between. Germline V gene sequence: CDR1 LGHNA, CDR2 YNFKEQ. The CDR3 length is 13 residues.